The clone carrying this T cell receptor (beta chain) was observed many times. Its antigen is undetermined. The sample belongs to a study of neurological immune-mediated disorders. Study-wide points: Multiple sclerosis patients had less TCR clonal expansion than even healthy controls, unlike HTLV-1-associated myelopathy.

CDR3 size: 14 residues. Trimming shortened V by 7 bases and J by 7 bases, and 17 bases separated the two germline ends. TCRdb re-called the 5' RACE reads through MiXCR, storing one row per CDR3 protein. The sample contains 35,000 to 50,000 distinct CDR3 sequences, 13% to 15% of which appear only once. The rearrangement joins TRBV12-3 or TRBV12-4 to TRBJ2-1; no reliable D call. The sequence was obtained from a woman aged 55-75 years with HTLV-1-associated myelopathy (HAM/TSP). Sequences were obtained from CD4+ T cells from blood. CDR3 in amino acids: CASTPRWEGNEQFF. The DNA for the CDR3 is TGTGCCAGCACCCCCCGGTGGGAAGGAAATGAGCAGTTCTTC.